This TCR beta chain came from a study of T cells in Graves' hyperthyroidism and ophthalmopathy (dated by TCRdb to 2018 to 2020). With regard to the full study: Peripheral blood was collected at initial diagnosis, before any treatment. Following sampling, methimazole starting at 30 mg daily was given to hyperthyroidism patients, and high-dose intravenous methylprednisolone was given to ophthalmopathy patients. The roughly 94 discovery patients were randomly divided into training and test sets at a 7:3 ratio. An independent validation cohort of around 20 hyperthyroidism patients and about 15 patients who later progressed to ophthalmopathy tested prospective prediction of ophthalmopathy. In several Graves' hyperthyroidism patients, the study also compared T-cell repertoires from thyroid tissue with T-cell repertoires from blood. A discovery cohort of about 96 patients, about 40 with Graves' ophthalmopathy and approximately 57 with stable Graves' hyperthyroidism, was used to find distinguishing TCR V-J signatures. The paper reports TCR Vbeta CDR3 sequencing of some 140 peripheral blood samples: around 41 ophthalmopathy, around 80 hyperthyroidism and approximately 17 progressor patients.

CDR1 and CDR2, looked up from the germline V gene, are MNHNS and SASEGT. Trimming removed 6 bases from V and 3 bases from J, leaving 5 bases between the germline ends. From its cysteine to its phenylalanine, the CDR3 spans 12 amino acids. Kept here is only the CDR3 DNA, which spans 36 bases and is read in frame from base 1. To note about this clonotype: It lacks a known antigen. A much larger clone lies one base from this, so it may be a read error.

A patient counted as having stable Graves' hyperthyroidism if no progression to ophthalmopathy occurred over 18 months of follow-up. Hyperthyroidism patients were aged 18 to 65 years and newly diagnosed, with disease duration of less than 2 months. Exclusion was applied to patients with uncontrolled infections, other autoimmune diseases, pregnancy or lactation. Diagnoses relied on clinical symptoms, serum thyroxine and TRAb, thyroid ultrasound and orbital computed tomography. Ficoll-Paque density gradient centrifugation was used to isolate PBMCs from approximately 10 ml of fresh peripheral blood. Total RNA was extracted with Trizol reagent, and quality was checked on an Agilent 2100 Bioanalyzer. Study-wide conclusions, independent of this receptor: Sample size was not statistically predetermined, and blinding of investigators to group allocation was not performed. During validation, the model predicted progression to ophthalmopathy a median of about 6.5 months ahead of onset, with almost 71% sensitivity and about 72% specificity. In cross-validation, a model built on a 13 V-J signature told ophthalmopathy apart from stable hyperthyroidism with just under 90% sensitivity and 81% to 82% specificity, and in testing the same model reached 80%/75%. Most expanded thyroid clonotypes (frequency above 0.001) were also found in blood, which suggests that blood repertoires may mirror thyroid immune responses.

The TCR beta CDR3 regions were amplified from RNA transcripts. For the first round of RT-PCR on the TCR CDR3, the HTBI primer set was used together with the Qiagen OneStep RT-PCR kit. Libraries were constructed in a second round of multiplex PCR, after which size selection and purification were carried out. Sequencing of the libraries was done on an Illumina HiSeq2000 using paired-end 100 bp reads. The paper's data handling went like this. SOAPnuke was used to process the raw data, with reads discarded if the reads contained adapters or uncalled bases, had a mean Phred below 15, or lacked an exact constant-primer or identifier match. High-quality paired reads were merged using COPE v1.2.5, and each unique nucleotide sequence was defined as a clonotype. MiTCR v1.1 was used to align the clonotypes against IMGT TRBV, TRBD and TRBJ reference segments. The analysis was restricted to V-J combinations with a frequency above 0.0001, which together covered about 99% of the repertoires. The TCS score was defined as the ratio of F50 (clonal expansion) to E x V (chaos), calculated using BLOSUM62-based TCRdist between CDR3 peptides within each V-J. Welch's t-statistics and random forest reduced fewer than 550 V-J features to 13, which were used in a naive Bayes classifier (R e1071). Using fastp at Q25 and MiXCR, TCRdb reprocessed the public reads and kept productive beta chains. Rows are unified per CDR3 protein, each entry keeping the most common DNA and genes. TCRdb, not the original authors, processed these V and J calls. Here the sample has some 510,000 distinct CDR3 sequences; less than 25% occur a single time. About 26% of the sample is held by the ten biggest clonotypes.

The sequencing sample was made of blood. Recombination joined TRBV6-1 with TRBJ2-2; no D segment can be confidently identified. This clonotype was sampled from a man younger than 30 with Graves' hyperthyroidism. CDR3 region: CASREYTGELFF. At the DNA level, the sequence is TGTGCCAGCAGGGAGTACACCGGGGAGCTGTTTTTT.